One and the same sample provided the 5 T cell receptor beta chains below, sequenced in a study of human T cells and chemical hapten exposure (TCRdb year 2021). The sample's time point label is to be understood as: pre-sensitization, week 0. The sample's treatment or condition label, decoded: therapeutic diphenylcyclopropenone sensitization with weekly scalp DPC. The method was RACE. Reads for this sample came from a NextSeq 500. The public reads were quality trimmed at Q25 with fastp and then assembled into clones with MiXCR by TCRdb, keeping productive beta chains. Rows with a matching CDR3 protein are joined into one entry that keeps the most common DNA and genes. This sample has 350,000 to 400,000 distinct CDR3 sequences in its table, and 4.5% to 5.5% of those were observed once. Just over 2.5% of the sample is in the top ten clones. The sample in question was whole blood, obtained in connection with sensitization to the hapten diphenylcyclopropenone (DPC). The receptor source for this set is a woman in her fifties or sixties with alopecia areata. Some clones in this sample may be carry-over from other donors' samples.

This clonotype was detected many times. V is TRBV29-1 and J is TRBJ2-2; D possibly uses TRBD1 or TRBD2 (5 bases each). CDR1 SQVTM and CDR2 ANQGSEA come from the germline V gene. The CDR3 consists of 13 residues. V was clipped by 4 bases and J by 3 bases, with 9 bases between them. CDR3 nucleotide sequence: TGCAGCGTTGGGGACGGTTACACCGGGGAGCTGTTTTTT. This sequence encodes CSVGDGYTGELFF.

The sample holds many counts of this clonotype. V usage is TRBV29-1 and J usage is TRBJ2-1, with D perhaps matching TRBD1 or TRBD2 (5 bases each). Trimming removed 7 bases at V and 9 bases at J, with 22 bases between. The germline V gene encodes CDR1 SQVTM and CDR2 ANQGSEA. CDR3 length: 14 amino acids. DNA of the CDR3: TGCAGCGCTTACAGGCCCACCAACCGGGGTGAGCAGTTCTTC. This sequence encodes CSAYRPTNRGEQFF.

This clonotype has at least ten counts. The V gene is TRBV27, the J gene TRBJ1-1; D might be TRBD1 (6 bases). Germline assignment: CDR1 MNHEY and CDR2 SMNVEV (reference sequence). This CDR3 spans 13 amino acids. The V end lost 3 bases, the J end lost 5 bases, and 10 bases lay between the germline ends. CDR3 residues: CASSLGGPTEAFF. In DNA, the CDR3 is TGTGCCAGCAGTTTGGGGGGGCCGACTGAAGCTTTCTTT.

This clonotype came up a few times. The chain recombines TRBV29-1 with TRBJ2-7, with D maybe TRBD1 (6 bases). CDR3 length: 13 amino acids. The germline V and J ends were trimmed by 2 bases and 6 bases, with 14 bases remaining between them. Germline lookup yields CDR1 SQVTM and CDR2 ANQGSEA. The CDR3: CSVETGRHAEQYF. The DNA of the CDR3 is TGCAGCGTTGAAACAGGGCGCCACGCCGAGCAGTACTTC.

This clonotype was counted between two and nine times. The genes are TRBV28 and TRBJ2-7, with D possibly matching TRBD2 (5 bases). The V end lost 6 bases, the J end lost 5 bases, and 14 bases lay between the germline ends. Germline loops: CDR1 MDHEN, CDR2 SYDVKM. The CDR3 contains 13 residues. The CDR3 is CASSTSTSNEQYF. The CDR3 DNA is TGTGCCAGCAGCACCTCTACTAGTAACGAGCAGTACTTC. Filled out from reference TRBV28 and TRBJ2-7, the complete variable domain reads DVKVTQSSRYLVKRTGEKVFLECVQDMDHENMFWYRQDPGLGLRLIYFSYDVKMKEKGDIPEGYSVSREKKERFSLILESASTNQTSMYLCASSTSTSNEQYFGPGTRLTVT.